One sample yielded the 3 T cell receptor beta chains listed below, sequenced in a study of tumor-infiltrating lymphocytes in oesophageal squamous cell carcinoma. In TCRdb, the PCR reads were re-called with MiXCR into one record per CDR3 protein. The table includes tens of thousands of distinct CDR3 sequences, roughly two fifths detected once. The sample comprised esophageal tumor tissue. These receptors were collected from a male donor with esophageal squamous cell carcinoma.

This clonotype is termed large (0.1 to 1%). The V call is TRBV7-8, the J call TRBJ1-1; D may be TRBD1 (5 bases). This CDR3 has 16 amino acids. V was cut by 1 base and J by 3 bases, with 15 bases left in between. The germline V gene encodes CDR1 SGHVS and CDR2 FQNEAQ. The CDR3 region is CASSLGSRGRDTEAFF. The CDR3 DNA is TGTGCCAGCAGCTTAGGTTCGAGGGGTAGGGACACTGAAGCTTTCTTT.

This clonotype was recorded at least ten times. The chain uses TRBV7-9 and TRBJ2-1; TRBD2 matches 11 bases. V shed 6 bases, J shed 9 bases, and the junction held 7 bases outside the gene matches. Germline V gene sequence: CDR1 SEHNR, CDR2 FQNEAQ (reference sequence). This CDR3 region has 14 residues. As DNA, the CDR3 is TGTGCCAGCAGAAATAGCGGGAGGGCCGGTGAGCAGTTCTTC. Protein sequence: CASRNSGRAGEQFF. The full variable domain, rest sourced from reference TRBV7-9 and TRBJ2-1, is DTGVSQNPRHKITKRGQNVTFRCDPISEHNRLYWYRQTLGQGPEFLTYFQNEAQLEKSRLLSDRFSAERPKGSFSTLEIQRTEQGDSAMYLCASRNSGRAGEQFFGPGTRLTVL.

This clonotype was recorded at least ten times. V gene TRBV7-2 combines with J gene TRBJ2-2; a weak D match, TRBD1 (5 bases). The CDR3 is 15 amino acids. V was shortened by 1 base and J by 4 bases, with 10 bases between the two germline ends. Germline V gives CDR1 SGHTA, CDR2 FQGNSA. The chain's CDR3 is CASSLVQGGTGELFF. CDR3 DNA sequence: TGTGCCAGCAGCTTAGTGCAGGGTGGCACCGGGGAGCTGTTTTTT.